The TCR beta chain under discussion was sequenced for a study of cytomegalovirus exposure and HLA in healthy donors. Whole-study results and caveats: From TCR beta sequences, most subjects' HLA-A and HLA-B alleles were reportedly predicted accurately.

PCR primers comprised 60 Vbeta and 13 Jbeta primers. Clones were read by immunoSEQ multiplex PCR, and TCRdb kept only the in-frame ones, dropping some. Of about 130,000 clones in the sample, approximately 89% are singletons; the top ten hold about 6.7%. The V end was cut by 3 bases, the J end by 6 bases, with 11 bases between. The CDR3 extends over 14 amino acids. CDR1 is SGHNT, CDR2 YENEEA, per germline. This clone was seen just once. The antigen is undetermined. The sequence was collected from a woman aged 25 to 39 in good health and CMV-seropositive. The chain links TRBV11-3 to TRBJ2-2, with D tentatively TRBD1 (5 bases). The sequencing sample was made of PBMCs. The CDR3 here is CASSLRQSSGELFF. The CDR3 region has the DNA TGTGCCAGCAGCTTGAGACAGAGCTCCGGGGAGCTGTTTTTT.